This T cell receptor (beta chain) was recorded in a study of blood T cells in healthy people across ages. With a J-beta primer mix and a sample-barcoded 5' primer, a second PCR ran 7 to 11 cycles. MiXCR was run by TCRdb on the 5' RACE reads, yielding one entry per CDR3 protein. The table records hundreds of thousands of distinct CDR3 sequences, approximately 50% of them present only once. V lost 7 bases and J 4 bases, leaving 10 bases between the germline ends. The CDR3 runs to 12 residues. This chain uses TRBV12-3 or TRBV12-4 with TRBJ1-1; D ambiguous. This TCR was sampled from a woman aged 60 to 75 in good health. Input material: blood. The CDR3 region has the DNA TGTGCCAGCACCTCAATGGGCACTGAAGCTTTCTTT. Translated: CASTSMGTEAFF.